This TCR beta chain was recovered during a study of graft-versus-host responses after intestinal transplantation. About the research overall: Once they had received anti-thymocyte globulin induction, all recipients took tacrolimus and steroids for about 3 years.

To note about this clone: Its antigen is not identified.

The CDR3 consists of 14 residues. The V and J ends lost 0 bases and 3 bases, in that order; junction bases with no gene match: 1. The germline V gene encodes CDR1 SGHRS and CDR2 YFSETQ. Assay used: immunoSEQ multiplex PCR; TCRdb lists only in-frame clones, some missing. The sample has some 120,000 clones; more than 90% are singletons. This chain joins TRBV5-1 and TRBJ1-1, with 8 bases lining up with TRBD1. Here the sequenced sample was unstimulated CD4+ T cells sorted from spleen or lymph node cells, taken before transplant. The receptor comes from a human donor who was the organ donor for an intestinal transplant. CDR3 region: CASSLATGDTEAFF. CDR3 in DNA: TGCGCCAGCAGCTTGGCGACAGGGGACACTGAAGCTTTCTTT.